One sample yielded the 14 T cell receptor beta chains listed below, sequenced in a study of post-analysis software for immune sequencing data. General observations from the study: Patients carried five TRBV segments more frequently than controls did, and TRBV5-6, TRBV5-1 and TRBV20-1 were among them.

Unique molecular identifiers had been added to the TCR beta cDNA libraries. TCRdb re-analysed the PCR reads in MiXCR, keeping a single row per CDR3 protein. The sample contains 380,000 or so distinct CDR3 sequences, less than 40% of which appear only once. For these TCRs, the target antigens are not known. Sequencing input: blood. The origin of the receptors is a girl aged 5-17 years with multiple sclerosis.

CDR3 protein: CASSSGLAGGAGNEQFF. The CDR3 DNA reads as TGTGCCAGCAGCTCAGGGCTAGCGGGGGGTGCGGGGAATGAGCAGTTCTTC. The chain is built from TRBV7-2 and TRBJ2-1; TRBD2 agrees at 11 bases. The CDR3 runs 17 residues. Trimming took 4 bases from V and 7 from J; bases not matched to a gene: 12. Germline values: CDR1 SGHTA, CDR2 FQGNSA.

The chain uses TRBV7-2 and TRBJ1-1, with D hard to call. The CDR3 extends over 11 amino acids. Per germline, CDR1 SGHTA and CDR2 FQGNSA. The V end was cut by 7 bases, the J end by 2 bases, with 5 bases between. CDR3 region: CASNINTEAFF. CDR3 in DNA: TGTGCCAGCAACATAAACACTGAAGCTTTCTTT.

This clonotype has only a few counts. The chain has TRBV5-1 and TRBJ2-1; tentatively, D is TRBD1 or TRBD2 (5 bases each). Germline-derived CDR1 and CDR2 are SGHRS and YFSETQ. The CDR3 extends over 14 amino acids. Trimming removed 7 bases from V and 5 bases from J, with 16 bases in between. Written as DNA, the CDR3 is TGCGCCAGCCAACGACTGGGGGAACACAATGAGCAGTTCTTC. Translating it yields CASQRLGEHNEQFF.

The rearrangement links TRBV4-3 to TRBJ2-1; tentative D call: TRBD1 (5 bases). CDR1 LGHNA and CDR2 YSLEER come from the germline V gene. The CDR3 contains 15 residues. V was trimmed by 1 base and J by 4 bases, leaving 11 bases between them. CDR3 DNA sequence: TGCGCCAGCAGCCAAGGGACACCCACTTACAATGAGCAGTTCTTC. It encodes CASSQGTPTYNEQFF.

The chain uses TRBV4-1 and TRBJ2-1; weak D call: TRBD2 (6 bases). Germline loops: CDR1 MGHRA, CDR2 YSYEKL. Trimming left V 4 bases short and J 5 bases short, with 15 bases between. The CDR3 has 15 residues. CDR3 coding DNA: TGCGCCAGCAGCCTGAGGGCGGGGACGAACAATGAGCAGTTCTTC. This gives the protein CASSLRAGTNNEQFF.

This clonotype showed up just once. This CDR3 is CASSLALTRDLHRDTQYF. CDR3 bases: TGTGCCAGCAGCTTAGCGCTCACCAGGGACCTCCATCGGGATACGCAGTATTTT. V is TRBV7-9 and J is TRBJ2-3, with D perhaps matching TRBD1 or TRBD2 (5 bases each). The germline V and J ends were trimmed by 0 bases and 6 bases, with 22 bases remaining between them. CDR3 size: 18 residues. Germline V gene lookup returns CDR1 SEHNR and CDR2 FQNEAQ (reference sequence).

This clonotype was seen a handful of times. V and J are TRBV6-6 and TRBJ1-2; no firm D call. The germline V gene encodes CDR1 MNHNY and CDR2 SVGAGI (reference sequence). The CDR3 is made up of 12 amino acids. The V end lost 10 bases, the J end lost 2 bases, and 11 bases lay between the germline ends. The CDR3 region is CATLAGNYGYTF. CDR3 nucleotides: TGTGCCACTTTAGCCGGAAACTATGGCTACACCTTC.

The chain is built from TRBV2 and TRBJ1-1; D gene ambiguous. Looked up from germline, CDR1 is SNHLY and CDR2 is FYNNEI. This CDR3 region has 16 residues. V gave up 3 bases and J gave up 0 bases, with 14 bases separating them. The CDR3 is CASSDKVPLMNTEAFF. CDR3 bases: TGTGCCAGCAGTGATAAGGTTCCACTTATGAACACTGAAGCTTTCTTT.

This clonotype was seen a few times. The V gene is TRBV4-1, the J gene TRBJ1-1, with a tentative D call TRBD1 (5 bases). Trimming removed 4 bases at V and 2 bases at J, with 14 bases between. Germline CDR1 MGHRA, CDR2 YSYEKL. The CDR3 runs to 15 residues. The CDR3: CASSLTWDRNTEAFF. In DNA, the CDR3 is TGCGCCAGCAGCCTTACGTGGGACCGTAACACTGAAGCTTTCTTT.

This rearrangement joins TRBV6-5 to TRBJ2-3; D is uncertain. The CDR3 spans 14 residues. Germline CDR1 and CDR2: MNHEY and SVGAGI. V was trimmed by 0 bases and J by 5 bases, leaving 9 bases between them. The CDR3 nucleotides are TGTGCCAGCAGTTACTCGATAGAAGTAGATACGCAGTATTTT. The encoded protein is CASSYSIEVDTQYF.

This chain joins TRBV28 and TRBJ2-7, with 9 bases fitting TRBD1. The length of the CDR3 is 15 residues. Unmatched junction bases numbered 9, after V lost 8 bases and J lost 1 base. CDR1 and CDR2 (germline): MDHEN, SYDVKM. Here the CDR3 reads CASHSPGQGSYEQYF. CDR3 coding DNA: TGTGCCAGCCATTCTCCGGGACAGGGTTCCTACGAGCAGTACTTC.

The V gene is TRBV5-1, the J gene TRBJ2-1, with D perhaps given as TRBD1 or TRBD2 (5 bases each). The CDR3 contains 14 residues. V shed 2 bases and J shed 5 bases, with 11 bases lying between them. Germline loops: CDR1 SGHRS, CDR2 YFSETQ. CDR3 DNA: TGCGCCAGCAGCTTCCGGGACCTAAACAATGAGCAGTTCTTC. Protein sequence: CASSFRDLNNEQFF. Supplemented by reference TRBV5-1 and TRBJ2-1, the full variable domain reads KAGVTQTPRYLIKTRGQQVTLSCSPISGHRSVSWYQQTPGQGLQFLFEYFSETQRNKGNFPGRFSGRQFSNSRSEMNVSTLELGDSALYLCASSFRDLNNEQFFGPGTRLTVL.

This clonotype has at least ten counts. The chain couples TRBV3-1 to TRBJ2-7; weak D call: TRBD1 (6 bases). V was trimmed by 0 bases and J by 5 bases, leaving 14 bases between them. This CDR3 contains 15 residues. Germline V gene sequence: CDR1 LGHDT, CDR2 YNNKEL (reference sequence). The CDR3 reads CASSQDRARGHEQYF. DNA for the CDR3: TGTGCCAGCAGCCAAGATAGGGCCAGGGGCCACGAGCAGTACTTC.

The chain has TRBV29-1 and TRBJ1-5, with D unresolved. Germline V lookup: CDR1 SQVTM, CDR2 ANQGSEA. The CDR3 covers 14 residues. V was pared by 6 bases and J by 4 bases, with 16 bases between. The CDR3 nucleotides are TGCAGCGTCTCGACGGGAGGAGGGAATCAGCCCCAGCATTTT. Its translation is CSVSTGGGNQPQHF.